One sample yielded the 18 T cell receptor beta chains listed below, sequenced in a study of vaccination and CD4 T cells after COVID-19 (dated 2022 in TCRdb). Their recognized antigens are unknown. The treatment or condition label for this specimen denotes: approximately 9-day PBMC culture with coronavirus spike peptide pools or control peptides (ViraFEST assay). The library relied on PCR. These reads were obtained on an Illumina iSeq 100. DNA from cultured CD4+ T cells was subjected to TCR sequencing with the Oncomine TCR Beta short-read assay at the Johns Hopkins FTIC core. TCRdb ran its own pipeline on the public reads, namely fastp trimming at Q25 and MiXCR clone calling, and kept in-frame beta chains. Rows matching on CDR3 protein sequence are summarized as one entry with the most common DNA and genes. The sample table shows tens of thousands of distinct CDR3 sequences, and around three fifths are seen once. The ten largest clones add up to approximately 8% of the sample.

Sequencing was done on a sample of CD4+ T cells from blood, cultured in vitro. These TCRs come from a human donor who had recovered from COVID-19.

This clonotype is a singleton in its sample. The chain couples TRBV28 to TRBJ2-7; no reliable D call. V was cut by 3 bases and J by 6 bases, with 9 bases left in between. Per germline, CDR1 MDHEN and CDR2 SYDVKM. CDR3 length: 12 amino acids. The CDR3 DNA reads TGTGCCAGCAGTTTTCCGAGAGGCGAGCAGTACTTC. This encodes CASSFPRGEQYF. Combining the CDR3 with reference TRBV28 and TRBJ2-7 gives the whole variable domain DVKVTQSSRYLVKRTGEKVFLECVQDMDHENMFWYRQDPGLGLRLIYFSYDVKMKEKGDIPEGYSVSREKKERFSLILESASTNQTSMYLCASSFPRGEQYFGPGTRLTVT.

V and J are TRBV27 and TRBJ2-7; D unresolved. The CDR3 covers 11 residues. Germline assignment: CDR1 MNHEY and CDR2 SMNVEV (reference sequence). Between the trimmed V and J ends, which lost 3 bases and 11 bases, there was a span of 11 bases. CDR3 coding DNA: TGTGCCAGCAGTTTTGGGCTTGTGAAGTACTTC. Translated, it gives CASSFGLVKYF.

As concerns this clonotype: The germline gene is not matched at one end of the junction; a read error may be the cause. The CDR3 reads CACSLVGAEQYF. CDR3 nucleotides: TGTGCCTGCAGCTTAGTGGGGGCCGAGCAGTACTTC. The chain uses TRBV7-2 and TRBJ2-7; tentatively, D is TRBD1 (6 bases). The CDR3 sequence is 12 residues long. Germline V gives CDR1 SGHTA, CDR2 FQGNSA.

The chain carries TRBV20-1 and TRBJ2-7; possible D gene TRBD1, 5 bases. The CDR3 has 12 residues. Trimming left V 4 bases short and J 6 bases short, with 13 bases between. Germline assignment: CDR1 DFQATT and CDR2 SNEGSKA (reference sequence). Here the CDR3 reads CSAKRQGTEQYF. CDR3 coding DNA: TGCAGTGCTAAAAGGCAGGGTACCGAGCAGTACTTC.

The chain has TRBV7-2 and TRBJ2-7; D is ambiguous. Trimming took 5 bases from V and 0 from J, leaving 11 bases between them. The CDR3 loop spans 14 amino acids. The germline V gene has CDR1 SGHTA and CDR2 FQGNSA. CDR3 protein: CASSPGRSSYEQYF. CDR3 DNA sequence: TGTGCCAGCAGCCCCGGGCGGAGCTCCTACGAGCAGTACTTC.

There are a few counts of this clonotype. The chain carries TRBV20-1 and TRBJ2-5, with D maybe TRBD1 (6 bases). V lost 6 bases to trimming and J lost 4 bases, with 15 bases between them. CDR3 size: 13 residues. In germline, CDR1 is DFQATT, CDR2 SNEGSKA (reference sequence). CDR3 DNA: TGCAGTGCCGGACACAGGGATGGAGAGACCCAGTACTTC. It translates to CSAGHRDGETQYF.

The rearrangement links TRBV19 to TRBJ1-1; no reliable D call. The V gene's germline CDR1 is LNHDA and CDR2 SQIVND (reference sequence). The CDR3 covers 11 residues. Trimming left V 4 bases short and J 1 base short, with 1 base between. The CDR3 is CASSRNTEAFF. In nucleotides, the CDR3 is TGTGCCAGTAGTAGGAACACTGAAGCTTTCTTT.

The chain uses TRBV28 and TRBJ1-3, with D possibly being TRBD1 (5 bases). Germline lookup yields CDR1 MDHEN and CDR2 SYDVKM. The CDR3 length is 14 residues. Trimming left V 10 bases short and J 4 bases short, with 17 bases between. Here the CDR3 reads CATSSGGAGNTIYF. The CDR3 nucleotides are TGTGCCACCTCCTCCGGGGGAGCGGGAAACACCATATATTTT.

The rearrangement links TRBV29-1 to TRBJ2-3; 12 bases fit TRBD2. The J segment lost 5 bases and the V segment lost 4 bases, leaving 7 bases of the junction unmatched. The germline gives CDR1 SQVTM, CDR2 ANQGSEA. The CDR3 has 15 residues. CDR3 in amino acids: CSVGTTSGRRDTQYF. CDR3 in DNA: TGCAGCGTTGGGACAACTAGCGGGAGGAGAGATACGCAGTATTTT.

This clonotype was seen only a few times. An end of the junction differs from the germline gene, which may be a read error. The chain recombines TRBV7-2 with TRBJ2-2; D assignment may be TRBD1 or TRBD2 (5 bases each). The CDR3 is 13 amino acids. Per the germline V gene, CDR1 is SGHTA and CDR2 is FQGNSA. CDR3 sequence reads: CASSPLGHGKLFF. CDR3 DNA: TGTGCCAGCAGCCCTTTGGGGCACGGGAAGCTGTTTTTT.

The chain joins TRBV7-3 to TRBJ2-2; D is perhaps TRBD2 (6 bases). In germline, CDR1 is SGHTA, CDR2 FQGTGA. CDR3 length: 15 residues. Trimming took 6 bases from V and 0 from J, leaving 11 bases between them. The CDR3 loop is CASRLGLANTGELFF. The CDR3 coding sequence is TGTGCCAGCAGATTGGGACTCGCGAACACCGGGGAGCTGTTTTTT. Looking up the rest from reference TRBV7-3 and TRBJ2-2 gives the full variable domain: GAGVSQTPSNKVTEKGKYVELRCDPISGHTALYWYRQSLGQGPEFLIYFQGTGAADDSGLPNDRFFAVRPEGSVSTLKIQRTERGDSAVYLCASRLGLANTGELFFGEGSRLTVL.

J is TRBJ2-3 and V is TRBV28; TRBD2 aligns across 7 bases. Per the germline V gene, CDR1 is MDHEN and CDR2 is SYDVKM. The CDR3 totals 13 residues. With 2 bases clipped from V and 5 bases from J, the junction kept 1 base outside the gene matches. CDR3 residues: CASSLSGVDTQYF. CDR3 sequence (DNA): TGTGCCAGCAGTTTAAGCGGGGTAGATACGCAGTATTTT.

This rearrangement joins TRBV18 to TRBJ1-5; maybe TRBD1 (6 bases). The V end was cut by 0 bases, the J end by 2 bases, with 14 bases between. The germline V gene has CDR1 KGHSH and CDR2 LQKENI. The CDR3 has 17 residues. CDR3 sequence: CASSPPNRVGGNQPQHF. In nucleotides, the CDR3 is TGTGCCAGCTCACCACCGAACAGGGTTGGAGGCAATCAGCCCCAGCATTTT.

The chain carries TRBV6-4 and TRBJ1-1; D is perhaps TRBD1 (5 bases). Germline values: CDR1 MRHNA, CDR2 SNTAGT. This CDR3 region has 13 residues. Trimming stripped 11 bases from V and 3 bases from J, with 16 bases between. CDR3 in amino acids: CAPQARGDTEAFF. The DNA of the CDR3 is TGTGCCCCCCAAGCGCGAGGGGACACTGAAGCTTTCTTT.

This rearrangement joins TRBV7-2 to TRBJ1-5; D is uncertain. The CDR3 is 12 amino acids. Trimming shortened V by 6 bases and J by 0 bases, and 3 bases separated the two germline ends. Germline V gene data show CDR1 as SGHTA and CDR2 as FQGNSA. The CDR3 DNA reads as TGTGCCAGCAGTGTTAGCAATCAGCCCCAGCATTTT. It is translated as CASSVSNQPQHF.

The CDR3: CASSYSLGGGAYNEQFF. CDR3 in DNA: TGTGCCAGCAGTTACTCTCTTGGGGGAGGTGCCTACAATGAGCAGTTCTTC. This rearrangement joins TRBV6-2 or TRBV6-3 to TRBJ2-1, with D possibly matching TRBD2 (6 bases). The CDR3 extends over 17 amino acids. V was pared by 0 bases and J by 2 bases, with 14 bases between. Germline V lookup: CDR1 MNHEY, CDR2 SVGEGT.

This chain uses TRBV12-3 or TRBV12-4 with TRBJ1-1; D is possibly TRBD1 (5 bases). This CDR3 spans 15 amino acids. Between the trimmed V and J ends, which lost 7 bases and 0 bases, there was a span of 15 bases. The CDR3 spells CASTRGGLVNTEAFF. For the CDR3, the DNA is TGTGCCAGCACCCGGGGGGGTTTGGTGAACACTGAAGCTTTCTTT.

V usage is TRBV7-2 and J usage is TRBJ1-1, with TRBD1 as a possible D gene (6 bases). Trimming removed 5 bases at V and 0 bases at J, with 16 bases between. Germline CDR1 and CDR2: SGHTA and FQGNSA. The CDR3 extends over 16 amino acids. The CDR3 region is CASSAGPGVMNTEAFF. For the CDR3, the DNA is TGTGCCAGCAGCGCCGGGCCAGGGGTAATGAACACTGAAGCTTTCTTT.